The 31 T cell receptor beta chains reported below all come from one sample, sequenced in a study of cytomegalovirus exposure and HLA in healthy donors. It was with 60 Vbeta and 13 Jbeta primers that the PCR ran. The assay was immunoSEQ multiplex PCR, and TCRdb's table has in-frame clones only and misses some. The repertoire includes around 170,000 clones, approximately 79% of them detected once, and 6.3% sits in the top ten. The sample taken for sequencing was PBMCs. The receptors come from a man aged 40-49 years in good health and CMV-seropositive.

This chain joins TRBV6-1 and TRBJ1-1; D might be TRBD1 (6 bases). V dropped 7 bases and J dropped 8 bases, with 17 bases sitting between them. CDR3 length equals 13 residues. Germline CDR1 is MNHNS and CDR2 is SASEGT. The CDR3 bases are TGTGCCAGCATCATAGGACAGAGCCGGGAAGCTTTCTTT. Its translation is CASIIGQSREAFF.

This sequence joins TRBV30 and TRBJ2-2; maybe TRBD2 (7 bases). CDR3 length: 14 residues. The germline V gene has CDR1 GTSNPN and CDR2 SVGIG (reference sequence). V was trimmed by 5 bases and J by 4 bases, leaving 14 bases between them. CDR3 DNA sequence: TGTGCCTGGGGTCCGGGGGGCCTCACCGGGGAGCTGTTTTTT. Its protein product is CAWGPGGLTGELFF.

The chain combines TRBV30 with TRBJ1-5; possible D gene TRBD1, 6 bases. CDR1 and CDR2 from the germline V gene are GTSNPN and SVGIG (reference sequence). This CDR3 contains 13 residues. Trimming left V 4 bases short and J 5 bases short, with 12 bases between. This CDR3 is CAWTGADYQPQHF. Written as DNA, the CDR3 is TGTGCCTGGACAGGGGCGGATTATCAGCCCCAGCATTTT.

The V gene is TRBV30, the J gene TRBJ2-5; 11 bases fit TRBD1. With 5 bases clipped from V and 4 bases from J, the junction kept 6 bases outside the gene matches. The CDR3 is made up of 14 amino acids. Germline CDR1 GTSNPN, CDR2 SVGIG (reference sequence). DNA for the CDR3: TGTGCCTGGGCTACCGGGACAGGGGGAGAGACCCAGTACTTC. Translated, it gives CAWATGTGGETQYF.

CDR3 coding DNA: TGTGCCAGCAGCTTAGCGCTGCAGCAGCCCCAGCATTTT. Translating it yields CASSLALQQPQHF. The J gene is TRBJ1-5, the V gene TRBV7-2; D is unclear. Germline lookup yields CDR1 SGHTA and CDR2 FQGNSA. V dropped 0 bases and J dropped 7 bases, with 7 bases sitting between them. The CDR3 has 13 amino acids.

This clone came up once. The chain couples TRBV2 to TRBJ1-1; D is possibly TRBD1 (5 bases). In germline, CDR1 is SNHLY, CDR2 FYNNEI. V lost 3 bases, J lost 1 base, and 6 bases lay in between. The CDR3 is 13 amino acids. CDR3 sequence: CASSDGGNTEAFF. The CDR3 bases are TGTGCCAGCAGTGACGGGGGGAACACTGAAGCTTTCTTT.

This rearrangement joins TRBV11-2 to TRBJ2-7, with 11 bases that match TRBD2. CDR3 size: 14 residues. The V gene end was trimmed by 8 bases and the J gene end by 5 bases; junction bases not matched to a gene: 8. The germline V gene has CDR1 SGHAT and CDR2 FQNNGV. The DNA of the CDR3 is TGTGCCAGCGGGACAGGACTAGCGGGCCACGAGCAGTACTTC. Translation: CASGTGLAGHEQYF.

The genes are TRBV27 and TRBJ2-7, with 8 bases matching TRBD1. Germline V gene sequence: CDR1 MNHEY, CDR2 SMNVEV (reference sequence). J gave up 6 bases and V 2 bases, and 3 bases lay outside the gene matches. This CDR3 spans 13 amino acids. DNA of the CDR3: TGTGCCAGCAGTTTACCGACAGGGGCCGAGCAGTACTTC. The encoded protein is CASSLPTGAEQYF.

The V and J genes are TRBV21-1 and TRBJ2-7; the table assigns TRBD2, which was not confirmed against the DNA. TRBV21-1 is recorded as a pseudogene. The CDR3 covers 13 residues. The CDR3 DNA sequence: TGTGCCAGTCTAGCGGGGGCCTCCTACGAGCAGTACTTC. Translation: CASLAGASYEQYF.

For the CDR3, the DNA is TGTGCCAGCAGGCAGAGCGGAAACAATTCACCCCTCCACTTT. Amino acid sequence: CASRQSGNNSPLHF. This chain links TRBV6-5 with TRBJ1-6; D gene ambiguous. Trimming shortened V by 6 bases and J by 7 bases, and 13 bases separated the two germline ends. CDR1 MNHEY and CDR2 SVGAGI come from the germline V gene. This CDR3 has 14 amino acids.

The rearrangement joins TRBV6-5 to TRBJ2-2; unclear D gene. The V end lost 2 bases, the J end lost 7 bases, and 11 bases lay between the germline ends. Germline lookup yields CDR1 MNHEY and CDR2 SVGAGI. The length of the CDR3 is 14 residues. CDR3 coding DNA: TGTGCCAGCAGTTACGGGCCTCAAGGCGGGGAGCTGTTTTTT. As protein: CASSYGPQGGELFF.

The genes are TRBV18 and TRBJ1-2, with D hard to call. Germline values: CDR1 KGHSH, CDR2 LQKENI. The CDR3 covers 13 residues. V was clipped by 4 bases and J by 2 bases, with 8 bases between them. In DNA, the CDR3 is TGTGCCAGCTCACGAGACAAGAACTATGGCTACACCTTC. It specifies CASSRDKNYGYTF.

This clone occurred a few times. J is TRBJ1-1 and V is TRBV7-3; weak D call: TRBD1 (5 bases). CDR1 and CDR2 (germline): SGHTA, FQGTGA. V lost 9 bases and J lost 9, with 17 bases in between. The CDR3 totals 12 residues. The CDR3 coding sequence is TGTGCCAGGGGTAGGGGAAAAGCGCAAGCTTTCTTT. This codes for CARGRGKAQAFF.

CDR3 region: CASSQDAGLGINEQFF. DNA for the CDR3: TGTGCCAGCAGCCAAGATGCCGGACTCGGAATCAATGAGCAGTTCTTC. The chain has TRBV14 and TRBJ2-1; D is possibly TRBD2 (5 bases). CDR3 size: 16 residues. Germline V gene lookup returns CDR1 SGHDN and CDR2 FVKESK. The V end was cut by 0 bases, the J end by 6 bases, with 15 bases between. Supplemented by reference TRBV14 and TRBJ2-1, the full variable domain reads EAGVTQFPSHSVIEKGQTVTLRCDPISGHDNLYWYRRVMGKEIKFLLHFVKESKQDESGMPNNRFLAERTGGTYSTLKVQPAELEDSGVYFCASSQDAGLGINEQFFGPGTRLTVL.

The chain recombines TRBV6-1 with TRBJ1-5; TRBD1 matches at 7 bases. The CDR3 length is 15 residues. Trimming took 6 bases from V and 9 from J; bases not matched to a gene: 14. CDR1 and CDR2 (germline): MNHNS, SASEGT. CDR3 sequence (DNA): TGTGCCAGCAGACGGAGAGGGGGCGAAGGGAGGCCCCAGCATTTT. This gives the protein CASRRRGGEGRPQHF.

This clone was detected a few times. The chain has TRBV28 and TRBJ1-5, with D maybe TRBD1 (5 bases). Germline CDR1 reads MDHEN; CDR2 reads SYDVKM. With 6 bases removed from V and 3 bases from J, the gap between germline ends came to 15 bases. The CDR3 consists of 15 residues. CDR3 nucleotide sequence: TGTGCCAGCAGCCCTCAGGGAGGCGACAATCAGCCCCAGCATTTT. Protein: CASSPQGGDNQPQHF.

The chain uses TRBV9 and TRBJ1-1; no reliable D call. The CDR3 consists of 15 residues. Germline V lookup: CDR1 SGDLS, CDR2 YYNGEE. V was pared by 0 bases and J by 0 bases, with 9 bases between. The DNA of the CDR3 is TGTGCCAGCAGCGTAGGAGGAAGCCTGAACACTGAAGCTTTCTTT. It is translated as CASSVGGSLNTEAFF.

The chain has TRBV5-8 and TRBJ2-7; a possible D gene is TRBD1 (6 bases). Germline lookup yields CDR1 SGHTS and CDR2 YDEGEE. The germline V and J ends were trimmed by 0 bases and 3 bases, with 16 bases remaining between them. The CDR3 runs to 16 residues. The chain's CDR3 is CASSLAPGEVLYEQYF. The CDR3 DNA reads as TGTGCCAGCAGCTTGGCCCCAGGGGAAGTCCTCTACGAGCAGTACTTC.

The CDR3 here is CASSQLTASGTEAFF. The CDR3 nucleotides read TGTGCCAGCAGCCAACTTACAGCTAGCGGGACTGAAGCTTTCTTT. V gene TRBV4-2 combines with J gene TRBJ1-1; D unresolved. V lost 2 bases to trimming and J lost 5 bases, with 15 bases between them. There are 15 residues in the CDR3. Per the germline V gene, CDR1 is LGHNA and CDR2 is YNFKEQ.

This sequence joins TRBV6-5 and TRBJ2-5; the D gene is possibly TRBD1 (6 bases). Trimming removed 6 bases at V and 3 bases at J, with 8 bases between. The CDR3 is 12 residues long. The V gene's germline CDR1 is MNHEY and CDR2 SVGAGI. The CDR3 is CASRQGKETQYF. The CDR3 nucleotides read TGTGCCAGCAGACAGGGTAAAGAGACCCAGTACTTC.

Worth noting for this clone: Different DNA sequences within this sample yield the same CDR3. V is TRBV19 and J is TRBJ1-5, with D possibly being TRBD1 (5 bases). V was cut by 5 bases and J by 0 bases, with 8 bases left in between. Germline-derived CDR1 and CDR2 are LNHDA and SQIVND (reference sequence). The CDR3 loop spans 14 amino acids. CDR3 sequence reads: CASSRQGSNQPQHF. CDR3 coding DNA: TGTGCCAGTAGTCGGCAGGGTAGCAATCAGCCCCAGCATTTT.

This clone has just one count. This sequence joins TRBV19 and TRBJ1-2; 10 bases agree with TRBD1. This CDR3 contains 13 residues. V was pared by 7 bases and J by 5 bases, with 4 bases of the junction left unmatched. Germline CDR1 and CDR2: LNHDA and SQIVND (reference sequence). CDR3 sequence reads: CASTRDRGYGYTF. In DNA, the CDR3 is TGTGCCAGTACCCGGGACAGGGGATATGGCTACACCTTC.

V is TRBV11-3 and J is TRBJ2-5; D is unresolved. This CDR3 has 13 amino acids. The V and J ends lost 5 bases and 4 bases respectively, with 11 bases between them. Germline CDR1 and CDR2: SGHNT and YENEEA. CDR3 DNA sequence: TGTGCCAGCAGCAACAATCCGGGAGAGACCCAGTACTTC. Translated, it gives CASSNNPGETQYF.

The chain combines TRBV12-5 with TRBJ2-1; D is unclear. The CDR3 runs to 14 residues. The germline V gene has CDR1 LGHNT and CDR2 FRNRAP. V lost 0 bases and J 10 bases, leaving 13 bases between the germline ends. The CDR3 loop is CASGLVVSSGEQFF. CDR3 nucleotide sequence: TGTGCTAGTGGTTTGGTAGTGTCATCAGGCGAGCAGTTCTTC.

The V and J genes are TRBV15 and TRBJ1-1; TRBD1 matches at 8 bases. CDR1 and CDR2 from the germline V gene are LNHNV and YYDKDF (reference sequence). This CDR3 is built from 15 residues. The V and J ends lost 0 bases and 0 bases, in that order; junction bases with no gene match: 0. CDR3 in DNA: TGTGCCACCAGCAGAGACAGGGGGCTGAACACTGAAGCTTTCTTT. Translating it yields CATSRDRGLNTEAFF.

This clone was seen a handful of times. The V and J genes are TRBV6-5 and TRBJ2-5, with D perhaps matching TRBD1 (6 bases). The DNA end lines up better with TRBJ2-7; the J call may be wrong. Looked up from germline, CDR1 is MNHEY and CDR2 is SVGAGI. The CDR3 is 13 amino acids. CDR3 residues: CASSQTGYYEQYF. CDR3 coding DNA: TGTGCCAGCAGCCAAACAGGGTACTACGAGCAGTACTTC.

CDR3 DNA: TGTGCCAGCAGCTTAGGGGACAGGGGACACAATGAGCAGTTCTTC. This sequence encodes CASSLGDRGHNEQFF. V gene TRBV11-2 combines with J gene TRBJ2-1; TRBD1 aligns across 10 bases. The CDR3 is made up of 15 amino acids. The germline gives CDR1 SGHAT, CDR2 FQNNGV. J gave up 5 bases and V 1 base, and 2 bases lay outside the gene matches.

For the CDR3, the DNA is TGTGCCAGCAGCCGCACACCAGATTCTGGAAACACCATATATTTT. Amino acid sequence: CASSRTPDSGNTIYF. This chain connects TRBV11-2 to TRBJ1-3, with D hard to call. V was cut by 5 bases and J by 1 base, with 12 bases left in between. The CDR3 runs to 15 residues. In germline, CDR1 is SGHAT, CDR2 FQNNGV.

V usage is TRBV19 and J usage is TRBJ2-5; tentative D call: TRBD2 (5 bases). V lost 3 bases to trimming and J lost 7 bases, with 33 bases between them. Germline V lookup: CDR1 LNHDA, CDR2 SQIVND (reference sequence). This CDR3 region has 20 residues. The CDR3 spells CASSMIPPFLLCRLKGTQYF. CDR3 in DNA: TGTGCCAGTAGTATGATCCCACCATTCCTTTTATGCCGACTAAAGGGGACCCAGTACTTC.

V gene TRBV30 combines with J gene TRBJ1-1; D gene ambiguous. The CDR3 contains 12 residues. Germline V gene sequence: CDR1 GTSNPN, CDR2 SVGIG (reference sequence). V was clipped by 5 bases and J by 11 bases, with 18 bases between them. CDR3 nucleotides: TGTGCCTGGGTGGAGGGAGGCCTCGGGGCTTTCTTT. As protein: CAWVEGGLGAFF.

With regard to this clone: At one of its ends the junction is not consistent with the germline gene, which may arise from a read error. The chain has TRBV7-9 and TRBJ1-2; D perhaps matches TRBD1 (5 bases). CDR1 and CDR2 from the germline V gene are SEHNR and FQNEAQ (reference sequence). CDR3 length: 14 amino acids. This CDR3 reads CASSLGTLNNGYTF. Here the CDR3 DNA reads TGTGCCAGCAGCTTAGGGACACTTAACAATGGCTACACCTTC.